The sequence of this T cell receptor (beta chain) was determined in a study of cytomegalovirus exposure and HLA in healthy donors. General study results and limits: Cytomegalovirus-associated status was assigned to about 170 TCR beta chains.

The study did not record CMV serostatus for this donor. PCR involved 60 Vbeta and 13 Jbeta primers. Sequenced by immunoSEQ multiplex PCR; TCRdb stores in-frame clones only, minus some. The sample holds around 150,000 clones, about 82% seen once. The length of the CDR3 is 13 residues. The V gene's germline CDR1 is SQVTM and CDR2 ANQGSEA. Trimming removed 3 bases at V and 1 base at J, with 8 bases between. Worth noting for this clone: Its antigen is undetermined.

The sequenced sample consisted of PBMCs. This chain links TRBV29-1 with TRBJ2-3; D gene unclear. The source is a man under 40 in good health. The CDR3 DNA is TGCAGCGTTGACACCCGGGGCACAGATACGCAGTATTTT. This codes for CSVDTRGTDTQYF.